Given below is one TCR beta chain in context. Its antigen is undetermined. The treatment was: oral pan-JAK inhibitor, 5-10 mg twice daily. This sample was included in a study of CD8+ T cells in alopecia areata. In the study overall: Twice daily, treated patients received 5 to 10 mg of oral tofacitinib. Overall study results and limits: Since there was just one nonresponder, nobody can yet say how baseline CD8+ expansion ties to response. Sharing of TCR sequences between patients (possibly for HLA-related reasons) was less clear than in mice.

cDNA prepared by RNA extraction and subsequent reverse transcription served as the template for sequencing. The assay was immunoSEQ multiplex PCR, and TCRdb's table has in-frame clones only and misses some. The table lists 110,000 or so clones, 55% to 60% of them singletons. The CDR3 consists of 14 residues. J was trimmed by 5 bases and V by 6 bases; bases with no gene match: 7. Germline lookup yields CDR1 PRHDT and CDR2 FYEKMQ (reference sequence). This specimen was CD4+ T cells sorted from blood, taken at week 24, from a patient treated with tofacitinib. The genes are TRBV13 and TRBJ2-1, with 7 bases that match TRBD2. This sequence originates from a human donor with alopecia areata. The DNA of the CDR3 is TGTGCCAGCAGTAGGCTAGCGGAAAACAATGAGCAGTTCTTC. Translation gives CASSRLAENNEQFF.